A single T cell receptor beta chain is shown here with its context. In the original analysis: Estimated nucleated cell counts came from reference gene primer amplification. Method: immunoSEQ multiplex PCR; TCRdb's copy keeps in-frame clones and lacks some. The V and J calls and clone size were taken over from that table, and D and trimming were inferred from the DNA. Here the sample spans about 130,000 clones, around four fifths being singletons. This record belongs to a study of blood T cell repertoires in COVID-19. Study at large: Material from acute and convalescent COVID-19 was sourced from the United States, Italy and Spain.

Sample: peripheral blood. The receptor was derived from an older man with COVID-19, enrolled during active disease.

CDR3 in amino acids: CASSEAVRGYSPLHF. CDR3 DNA sequence: TGTGCCAGCAGTGAAGCGGTCAGGGGATATTCACCCCTCCACTTT. The V and J genes are TRBV6-1 and TRBJ1-6; tentative D call: TRBD1 (6 bases). Germline values: CDR1 MNHNS, CDR2 SASEGT. The CDR3 has 15 residues. Trimming left V 0 bases short and J 8 bases short, with 11 bases between.